Each of the 10 T cell receptor beta chains below was sequenced from the same sample in a study of T cells in Graves' hyperthyroidism and ophthalmopathy (dated by TCRdb to the late 2010s). Receptor amplification or capture employed multiplex PCR. The sequencer listed for this sample is Illumina HiSeq 2000. Amplification of TCR beta CDR3 regions was carried out from RNA transcripts. For the first round of RT-PCR on the TCR CDR3, the HTBI primer set was used together with the Qiagen OneStep RT-PCR kit. Starting from the raw public reads, TCRdb applied fastp trimming at Q25, assembled clones with MiXCR and retained in-frame beta chains. Identical CDR3 protein sequences are pooled into one entry, listed with their most common genes and DNA. The sample profile shows 300,000 to 450,000 distinct CDR3 sequences; about 15% of them were found once. Approximately 30% of the sample is taken by the ten largest.

The sample comprised blood. The source of these receptors is a woman between 25 and 40 years old with Graves' hyperthyroidism.

This clonotype was seen only a few times. The CDR3 sequence: CASSHESTDTQYF. DNA of the CDR3: TGCGCCAGCAGCCATGAATCTACAGATACGCAGTATTTT. The chain links TRBV4-1 to TRBJ2-3; D not resolved. Trimming took off 3 bases at V and 3 bases at J, with 7 bases between the two ends. Germline V gene sequence: CDR1 MGHRA, CDR2 YSYEKL. This CDR3 region has 13 residues.

This clonotype was counted between two and nine times. The chain recombines TRBV10-3 with TRBJ2-5; D might be TRBD1 (5 bases). Germline CDR1 reads ENHRY; CDR2 reads SYGVKD. CDR3 size: 16 residues. Deletions cut 3 bases from V and 1 base from J, with 15 bases between. In DNA form, the CDR3 reads TGTGCCATCAGTGATAAGAAACAGGCGACCCAAGAGACCCAGTACTTC. Translating gives CAISDKKQATQETQYF.

This clonotype was seen repeatedly, ten times or more. The rearrangement uses TRBV7-9 and TRBJ1-5; 7 bases match TRBD1. The CDR3 spans 13 residues. J was trimmed by 5 bases and V by 2 bases; bases with no gene match: 0. CDR1 and CDR2 from the germline V gene are SEHNR and FQNEAQ (reference sequence). Here the CDR3 DNA reads TGTGCCAGCAGCTTAACAGGGGATCAGCCCCAGCATTTT. Its protein is CASSLTGDQPQHF.

The chain recombines TRBV30 with TRBJ1-5; D is ambiguous. This CDR3 is 13 amino acids long. Trimming shortened V by 3 bases and J by 5 bases, and 11 bases separated the two germline ends. Per germline, CDR1 GTSNPN and CDR2 SVGIG (reference sequence). In nucleotides, the CDR3 is TGTGCCTGGAGAGACGGGGATCATCAGCCCCAGCATTTT. Translating it yields CAWRDGDHQPQHF.

This clonotype has at least ten counts. The chain links TRBV6-1 to TRBJ1-5; the D gene is possibly TRBD1 (6 bases). Germline V gene data show CDR1 as MNHNS and CDR2 as SASEGT. This CDR3 spans 15 amino acids. Trimming cost V 5 bases and J 0 bases, with 11 bases left between them. CDR3 nucleotide sequence: TGTGCCAGCAGTCCCGACAGGAATAGCAATCAGCCCCAGCATTTT. Translated, it gives CASSPDRNSNQPQHF.

This clonotype was counted only a few times. The chain recombines TRBV4-1 with TRBJ2-7; D remains unclear. Germline lookup yields CDR1 MGHRA and CDR2 YSYEKL. The germline V and J ends were trimmed by 1 base and 0 bases, with 7 bases remaining between them. The CDR3 length is 14 residues. The CDR3 DNA follows: TGCGCCAGCAGCCAAGGAGTCTTCTCCTACGAGCAGTACTTC. Its translation: CASSQGVFSYEQYF.

This clonotype was counted many times. The chain combines TRBV12-3 or TRBV12-4 with TRBJ2-5, with TRBD2 matching 8 bases. The V segment lost 4 bases and the J segment 4 bases; nucleotides outside the gene matches: 2. The CDR3 loop spans 13 amino acids. The CDR3 DNA reads as TGTGCCAGCAGTTCCCTAGCGGGAGAGACCCAGTACTTC. This translates into CASSSLAGETQYF.

The chain carries TRBV7-9 and TRBJ2-7; 7 nucleotides align to TRBD1. J lost 2 bases, V lost 0 bases, and 7 bases had no gene match. CDR1 and CDR2 from the germline V gene are SEHNR and FQNEAQ (reference sequence). The length of the CDR3 is 16 residues. The CDR3 DNA is TGTGCCAGCAGCTTAGCGAGGGGGCAGGGGGCCTACGAGCAGTACTTC. Its protein is CASSLARGQGAYEQYF.

This clonotype was picked up many times. This rearrangement joins TRBV28 to TRBJ2-7; TRBD1 matches 8 bases. The CDR3 loop spans 14 amino acids. The germline gives CDR1 MDHEN, CDR2 SYDVKM. J gave up 6 bases and V 6 bases, and 10 bases lay outside the gene matches. This chain's CDR3 is CASSRLRGRPEQYF. CDR3 sequence (DNA): TGTGCCAGCAGCCGCCTCAGGGGGCGCCCCGAGCAGTACTTC.

This clonotype was observed a few times. The CDR3 DNA follows: TGTGCCAGCCGTCAATTTGAGGGTGAGGAGACCCAGTACTTC. Its protein is CASRQFEGEETQYF. The J gene is TRBJ2-5, the V gene TRBV2; a possible D gene is TRBD2 (5 bases). Germline loops: CDR1 SNHLY, CDR2 FYNNEI. V was pared by 8 bases and J by 5 bases, with 18 bases between. CDR3 size: 14 residues. The entire variable domain, with the rest obtained from reference TRBV2 and TRBJ2-5, is as follows: EPEVTQTPSHQVTQMGQEVILRCVPISNHLYFYWYRQILGQKVEFLVSFYNNEISEKSEIFDDQFSVERPDGSNFTLKIRSTKLEDSAMYFCASRQFEGEETQYFGPGTRLLVL.